This record concerns one TCR beta chain sequence. The J segment lost 4 bases and the V segment lost 5 bases, leaving 9 bases of the junction unmatched. The V gene's germline CDR1 is SGHVS and CDR2 FNYEAQ. The CDR3 length is 16 residues. This record comes from a study of T-cell reconstitution after alpha-beta-depleted transplantation in children. Unique molecular identifiers were built into the TCRbeta library. MiXCR was run by TCRdb on the PCR reads, yielding one entry per CDR3 protein. The repertoire holds tens of thousands of distinct CDR3 sequences, with over 4.5% as singletons. This receptor was obtained from a boy under three years old who had a stem cell transplant for acute myeloid leukemia, so the T cells may come from the graft donor. The chain joins TRBV7-6 to TRBJ2-2; 8 nucleotides align to TRBD1. The specimen comprised PBMCs, mostly from graft donor cells, sampled 180 days after TCRalphabeta/CD19-depleted stem cell transplant. The CDR3, as DNA: TGTGCCAGCAGCCAACCAGGGGGCGCGGGCACCGGGGAGCTGTTTTTT. Encoded protein: CASSQPGGAGTGELFF.